Shown below are 18 T cell receptor beta chains from a single sample sequenced in a study of T-cell reconstitution after alpha-beta-depleted transplantation in children. For TCRbeta, the library was prepared with unique molecular identifiers. TCRdb re-derived calls from the PCR reads in MiXCR, one entry per CDR3 protein. Here the sample spans 200,000 or so distinct CDR3 sequences, 7% to 9% being singletons. The input for sequencing was PBMCs, mostly from graft donor cells, taken 360 days after TCRalphabeta/CD19-depleted stem cell transplant. These receptors all come from a male patient aged 2-15 years who had a stem cell transplant for acute myeloid leukemia, so the T cells may come from the graft donor.

This clonotype occurred many times. The rearrangement links TRBV5-1 to TRBJ2-2; tentatively, D is TRBD2 (5 bases). This CDR3 spans 14 amino acids. Germline CDR1 SGHRS, CDR2 YFSETQ. With 1 base removed from V and 8 bases from J, the gap between germline ends came to 12 bases. DNA for the CDR3: TGCGCCAGCAGCTTGAGGGAGAATTTGGGGGAGCTGTTTTTT. It translates to CASSLRENLGELFF.

This sequence joins TRBV27 and TRBJ2-1, with 8 bases that match TRBD2. This CDR3 spans 16 amino acids. Germline CDR1 is MNHEY and CDR2 is SMNVEV (reference sequence). V lost 5 bases and J lost 3; bases outside the gene matches: 9. The CDR3 nucleotides are TGTGCCAGCAGTGGAGGGACTAGTCCGATCTACAATGAGCAGTTCTTC. The encoded protein is CASSGGTSPIYNEQFF.

This clonotype came up a few times. The rearrangement uses TRBV4-1 and TRBJ2-4; tentatively, D is TRBD1 or TRBD2 (5 bases each). In germline, CDR1 is MGHRA, CDR2 YSYEKL. Trimming removed 4 bases at V and 0 bases at J, with 10 bases between. The CDR3 length is 15 residues. CDR3 loop: CASSLLGGAKNIQYF. The CDR3 bases are TGCGCCAGCAGCCTCCTTGGGGGAGCCAAAAACATTCAGTACTTC.

The chain uses TRBV3-1 and TRBJ2-1, with 7 bases lining up with TRBD2. The length of the CDR3 is 15 residues. The junction had 14 bases not matched to a gene; V was cut back by 5 bases and J by 10 bases. CDR1 and CDR2 (germline): LGHDT, YNNKEL (reference sequence). The CDR3 nucleotides read TGTGCCAGCAGCTATTCTTCGTCGGGACTACTCGAGCAGTTCTTC. Translating it yields CASSYSSSGLLEQFF.

In its sample, this clonotype was seen a few times. This chain uses TRBV7-3 with TRBJ1-6; possibly TRBD1 for D (5 bases). V was cut by 5 bases and J by 10 bases, with 18 bases left in between. CDR3 length equals 15 residues. Per germline, CDR1 SGHTA and CDR2 FQGTGA. This CDR3 is CASSLGVSGGSPLHF. The CDR3 nucleotides are TGTGCCAGCAGCCTAGGGGTTTCTGGTGGATCACCCCTCCACTTT.

This clonotype was seen a few times. The J gene is TRBJ2-7, the V gene TRBV6-5; possibly TRBD2 for D (6 bases). The CDR3 is 14 residues long. The ends were cut back, 0 bases at V and 1 base at J, with 7 bases in the middle. The germline V gene encodes CDR1 MNHEY and CDR2 SVGAGI. CDR3 bases: TGTGCCAGCAGTTACTCGGCGGGGTCCTACGAGCAGTACTTC. Protein: CASSYSAGSYEQYF.

This clonotype was detected a few times. The chain employs TRBV7-2 and TRBJ2-7; D remains ambiguous. V was shortened by 5 bases and J by 3 bases, with 11 bases between the two germline ends. The germline gives CDR1 SGHTA, CDR2 FQGNSA. The CDR3 is 13 amino acids. The CDR3 DNA sequence: TGTGCCAGCAGCCCTCAACCGGGCTACGAGCAGTACTTC. This codes for CASSPQPGYEQYF.

The chain combines TRBV12-3 or TRBV12-4 with TRBJ2-2; 14 bases are a match to TRBD2. V gave up 4 bases and J gave up 0 bases; unmatched junction bases: 4. The CDR3 totals 18 residues. CDR3 coding DNA: TGTGCCAGCAGTTGGGGACTAGCGGGGGCTACGAACACCGGGGAGCTGTTTTTT. This codes for CASSWGLAGATNTGELFF.

This clonotype was found a few times. The chain joins TRBV12-3 or TRBV12-4 to TRBJ2-7; D is ambiguous. Trimming pared 0 bases from V and 6 bases from J, leaving 15 bases between. The CDR3 is 15 residues long. The CDR3 sequence is CASSLAPLLDLEQYF. In nucleotides, the CDR3 is TGTGCCAGCAGTTTAGCCCCCCTATTGGACCTCGAGCAGTACTTC.

This clonotype has just a few counts. One junction end disagrees with the germline gene, perhaps due to a read error. The J gene is TRBJ2-3, the V gene TRBV7-2, with 7 bases identical to TRBD2. The CDR3 contains 11 residues. Germline CDR1 is SGHTA and CDR2 is FQGNSA. CDR3 amino acids: CASSLGAGSSF. CDR3 coding DNA: TGTGCCAGCAGCTTAGGAGCGGGGTCATCGTTT.

This clonotype was seen many times. The rearrangement joins TRBV3-1 to TRBJ2-2; 10 nucleotides match TRBD2. V was clipped by 5 bases and J by 1 base; unmatched bases: 7. There are 17 residues in the CDR3. The germline CDR1 and CDR2 sequences are LGHDT and YNNKEL (reference sequence). In DNA form, the CDR3 reads TGTGCCAGCAGCATTCGACTAGCGGGCCGGAACACCGGGGAGCTGTTTTTT. This gives the protein CASSIRLAGRNTGELFF.

This clonotype occurred many times. The chain is built from TRBV27 and TRBJ2-1; 9 bases match TRBD2. The CDR3 extends over 16 amino acids. With 3 bases clipped from V and 4 bases from J, the junction kept 7 bases outside the gene matches. In germline, CDR1 is MNHEY, CDR2 SMNVEV (reference sequence). The CDR3: CASSLELAGHYNEQFF. The CDR3, as DNA: TGTGCCAGCAGTTTGGAACTAGCGGGCCATTACAATGAGCAGTTCTTC.

This clonotype was observed at least ten times. The V and J genes are TRBV29-1 and TRBJ2-3, with D unclear. The CDR3 runs 15 residues. Germline V lookup: CDR1 SQVTM, CDR2 ANQGSEA. With 6 bases removed from V and 0 bases from J, the gap between germline ends came to 16 bases. The CDR3 region is CSVCRTSESTDTQYF. The CDR3 DNA follows: TGCAGCGTCTGCCGGACGTCGGAAAGCACAGATACGCAGTATTTT.

The chain links TRBV28 to TRBJ2-2, with D possibly matching TRBD2 (5 bases). The CDR3 has 12 amino acids. CDR1 MDHEN and CDR2 SYDVKM come from the germline V gene. V was cut by 2 bases and J by 8 bases, with 6 bases left in between. CDR3 DNA: TGTGCCAGCAGTTTACGGAGGGGGGAGCTGTTTTTT. Its protein is CASSLRRGELFF.

This rearrangement joins TRBV12-3 or TRBV12-4 to TRBJ2-3; possible D gene TRBD1, 8 bases. V gave up 4 bases and J gave up 6 bases, with 20 bases separating them. The CDR3 spans 16 residues. The CDR3 region is CASSSGQGLRQDTQYF. CDR3 DNA sequence: TGTGCCAGCAGTTCCGGACAGGGACTACGACAGGATACGCAGTATTTT.

At least ten counts were recorded for this clonotype. The chain combines TRBV5-1 with TRBJ2-1; 10 nucleotides match TRBD1. The ends lost 3 bases at V and 8 bases at J; junction bases unmatched: 11. The CDR3 has 16 residues. Germline values: CDR1 SGHRS, CDR2 YFSETQ. The CDR3 sequence: CASSWGQGRNIDEQFF. The CDR3 nucleotides read TGCGCCAGCAGCTGGGGACAGGGGAGAAACATCGATGAGCAGTTCTTC.

This clonotype was counted at least ten times. As DNA, the CDR3 is TGTGCCAGCAGTGACTCCCCCGGGACAGCGTACACCGGGGAGCTGTTTTTT. Residues: CASSDSPGTAYTGELFF. The chain carries TRBV6-4 and TRBJ2-2; TRBD1 aligns across 7 bases. The CDR3 is 17 residues long. Germline CDR1 is MRHNA and CDR2 is SNTAGT. The V gene end was trimmed by 0 bases and the J gene end by 3 bases; junction bases not matched to a gene: 7.

The gene calls are TRBV9 and TRBJ2-3, with a weak D call TRBD1 (5 bases). Germline CDR1 is SGDLS and CDR2 is YYNGEE. This CDR3 is 16 amino acids long. Trimming removed 4 bases at V and 0 bases at J, with 15 bases between. The CDR3 loop reads CASSPRNRPSTDTQYF. The DNA for the CDR3 is TGTGCCAGCAGCCCTAGAAACAGGCCTAGCACAGATACGCAGTATTTT.